Listed here are 30 T cell receptor beta chains from one sample, sequenced in a study of T cells in Graves' hyperthyroidism and ophthalmopathy. TCR beta CDR3 regions were amplified from RNA. During a first-round RT-PCR of the TCR CDR3, the HTBI primer set was used. TCRdb re-derived calls from the multiplex PCR reads in MiXCR, one entry per CDR3 protein. The sample has just under 750,000 distinct CDR3 sequences, about 35% seen once. Material: blood. The source of these receptors is a woman aged 40 to 55 with Graves' hyperthyroidism.

CDR3 nucleotides: TGCGCCAGCAGCCAAGTCGGGACATCGAACACCATATATTTT. Translation: CASSQVGTSNTIYF. The chain carries TRBV5-1 and TRBJ1-3; D is perhaps TRBD1 (6 bases). The CDR3 consists of 14 residues. Trimming cost V 4 bases and J 7 bases, with 15 bases left between them. CDR1 is SGHRS, CDR2 YFSETQ, per germline.

This clonotype was detected a few times. This chain links TRBV7-2 with TRBJ1-2; TRBD1 aligns across 7 bases. V dropped 10 bases and J dropped 8; count of bases not matched to a gene: 22. CDR3 length: 16 amino acids. CDR1 and CDR2 (germline): SGHTA, FQGNSA. The CDR3 region has the DNA TGTGCCACCCTAGAGGGTCGCAGGGGGGGTTCGGAAGGCTACACCTTC. It codes for CATLEGRRGGSEGYTF. Drawing the rest from reference TRBV7-2 and TRBJ1-2, the complete variable domain is GAGVSQSPSNKVTEKGKDVELRCDPISGHTALYWYRQSLGQGLEFLIYFQGNSAPDKSGLPSDRFSAERTGGSVSTLTIQRTQQEDSAVYLCATLEGRRGGSEGYTFGSGTRLTVV.

The sample holds a few counts of this clonotype. This rearrangement joins TRBV20-1 to TRBJ2-7; a possible D gene is TRBD2 (6 bases). Germline V gene data show CDR1 as DFQATT and CDR2 as SNEGSKA (reference sequence). V gave up 0 bases and J gave up 0 bases, with 12 bases separating them. The CDR3 length is 15 residues. The CDR3 DNA reads as TGCAGTGCTAGAGAAGTAGCGGACCTCTCCTACGAGCAGTACTTC. Its translation is CSAREVADLSYEQYF.

There are a few counts of this clonotype. This chain uses TRBV4-3 with TRBJ1-1; D uncertain. The CDR3 has 14 residues. V was pared by 2 bases and J by 8 bases, with 15 bases between. Germline CDR1 reads LGHNA; CDR2 reads YSLEER. CDR3 residues: CASSQWGRRIEAFF. CDR3 in DNA: TGCGCCAGCAGCCAATGGGGTCGACGTATAGAAGCTTTCTTT.

This clonotype was detected a few times. J is TRBJ1-1 and V is TRBV19; 7 bases match TRBD1. There are 15 residues in the CDR3. V shed 3 bases, J shed 4 bases, and the junction held 8 bases outside the gene matches. The germline CDR1 and CDR2 sequences are LNHDA and SQIVND (reference sequence). CDR3 residues: CASSILQGRGTEAFF. In DNA form, the CDR3 reads TGTGCCAGTAGTATCTTACAGGGGAGGGGCACTGAAGCTTTCTTT.

This clonotype occurred many times. V gene TRBV20-1 combines with J gene TRBJ2-7, with D possibly being TRBD1 (6 bases). The CDR3 totals 15 residues. V was shortened by 7 bases and J by 5 bases, with 24 bases between the two germline ends. CDR1 DFQATT and CDR2 SNEGSKA come from the germline V gene (reference sequence). The CDR3: CSEVGPENRANEQYF. CDR3 DNA sequence: TGCAGTGAGGTGGGGCCCGAAAACAGGGCCAACGAGCAGTACTTC.

In this sample, this clonotype turned up a few times. This chain connects TRBV7-2 to TRBJ2-7; the D gene is possibly TRBD2 (7 bases). Trimming took off 0 bases at V and 7 bases at J, with 22 bases between the two ends. Germline V CDR1 and CDR2: SGHTA, FQGNSA. This CDR3 region has 17 residues. The CDR3 is CASSLAGTGGAGREQYF. The CDR3 nucleotides read TGTGCCAGCAGCTTAGCTGGGACGGGGGGCGCCGGGAGGGAGCAGTACTTC.

This clonotype was counted many times. V usage is TRBV20-1 and J usage is TRBJ1-2, with 8 bases fitting TRBD1. Trimming removed 0 bases from V and 2 bases from J; junction bases left unmatched: 5. Germline values: CDR1 DFQATT, CDR2 SNEGSKA (reference sequence). The CDR3 totals 15 residues. The CDR3 spells CSARDAQGGNYGYTF. Here the CDR3 DNA reads TGCAGTGCTAGAGATGCACAGGGGGGAAACTATGGCTACACCTTC.

Note on this clonotype: One end of the junction fails to match germline, which may point to a read error. The chain employs TRBV6-6 and TRBJ1-2; D may be TRBD1 (6 bases). Germline CDR1 is MNHNY and CDR2 is SVGAGI (reference sequence). The CDR3 spans 12 residues. CDR3 sequence reads: CTSSYQGQGYTF. DNA for the CDR3: TGTACCAGCAGTTATCAGGGGCAAGGCTACACCTTC.

This clonotype came up many times. The V call is TRBV12-3 or TRBV12-4, the J call TRBJ1-1; a possible D gene is TRBD1 (6 bases). Trimming cost V 6 bases and J 4 bases, with 12 bases left between them. The CDR3 runs to 13 residues. The CDR3 protein is CASRIQGSTEAFF. The CDR3, as DNA: TGTGCCAGCAGAATACAGGGCAGCACTGAAGCTTTCTTT.

In its sample, this clonotype was seen once. Just one base apart from a much larger clone, this may be a read error. The J gene is TRBJ1-1, the V gene TRBV20-1; 7 bases map to TRBD1. This CDR3 has 14 residues. V trimming: 3 bases; J trimming: 5 bases; junction bases outside the gene matches: 9. The V gene's germline CDR1 is DFQATT and CDR2 SNEGSKA (reference sequence). The CDR3 region has the DNA TGCAGTGCTAGTCATAACAGGGGCAAGACTGAAGCTTTCTTT. Encoded protein: CSASHNRGKTEAFF.

V usage is TRBV10-1 and J usage is TRBJ2-7; D uncertain. Trimming cost V 9 bases and J 7 bases, with 13 bases left between them. The CDR3 loop spans 11 amino acids. The germline V gene has CDR1 WNHNN and CDR2 SYGVQD (reference sequence). DNA for the CDR3: TGCGCCAGTGCCTCCTACAATGAGCAGTACTTC. Translating it yields CASASYNEQYF.

In its sample, this clonotype was seen a few times. This may come from a read error, since a much larger clone is one base off. The chain has TRBV10-3 and TRBJ2-6, with D hard to call. The CDR3 runs 15 residues. The V gene's germline CDR1 is ENHRY and CDR2 SYGVKD. Trimming stripped 3 bases from V and 0 bases from J, with 6 bases between. This chain's CDR3 is CAISDDNSGANVLTF. The DNA for the CDR3 is TGTGCCATCAGTGACGACAACTCTGGGGCCAACGTCCTGACTTTC.

The chain recombines TRBV6-2 or TRBV6-3 with TRBJ1-5, with D possibly matching TRBD1 (5 bases). The CDR3 is 15 residues long. Germline V lookup: CDR1 MNHEY, CDR2 SVGEGT. Trimming took off 6 bases at V and 7 bases at J, with 19 bases between the two ends. CDR3 loop: CASRGVGGVSQPQHF. As DNA, the CDR3 is TGTGCCAGCAGAGGGGTCGGGGGTGTTTCGCAGCCCCAGCATTTT.

The chain links TRBV12-3 or TRBV12-4 to TRBJ1-5, with 9 bases fitting TRBD1. The CDR3 is 17 amino acids. Trimming at V came to 5 bases and at J to 5 bases, leaving 13 bases not matched to a gene. The CDR3 nucleotides are TGTGCCAGCAGTGCACACAACAGGGGGCGCGGGGATCAGCCCCAGCATTTT. Translated: CASSAHNRGRGDQPQHF.

This clonotype was seen just once. One end of the junction is discordant with germline, which a read error may explain. The chain is built from TRBV10-3 and TRBJ1-5, with no clear D. CDR3 length: 12 amino acids. Germline CDR1 and CDR2: ENHRY and SYGVKD. CDR3 coding DNA: TGTGCCAGCAGTGACACAGAGCAGCCCCAGCATTTT. Residues: CASSDTEQPQHF.

The V gene is TRBV7-8, the J gene TRBJ1-1; D not resolved. Trimming shortened V by 4 bases and J by 4 bases, and 25 bases separated the two germline ends. The CDR3 sequence is 18 residues long. Germline CDR1 reads SGHVS; CDR2 reads FQNEAQ. CDR3 amino acids: CASSSHSEGARWGTEAFF. DNA for the CDR3: TGTGCCAGCAGCTCACATAGTGAGGGCGCGAGATGGGGCACTGAAGCTTTCTTT.

This clonotype occurred a few times. The chain has TRBV10-3 and TRBJ1-4, with TRBD1 matching over 7 bases. V dropped 3 bases and J dropped 8; count of bases not matched to a gene: 9. This CDR3 spans 15 amino acids. Per the germline V gene, CDR1 is ENHRY and CDR2 is SYGVKD. DNA for the CDR3: TGTGCCATCAGTGATTCGAACAGGGGCGACGAAAAACTGTTTTTT. As protein: CAISDSNRGDEKLFF.

This clonotype has just a few counts. The J gene is TRBJ1-1, the V gene TRBV10-1; TRBD1 agrees at 9 bases. The CDR3 is made up of 16 amino acids. The germline CDR1 and CDR2 sequences are WNHNN and SYGVQD (reference sequence). With V trimmed by 3 bases and J by 6 bases, 11 bases remained unmatched. CDR3 in DNA: TGCGCCAGCAGTGAAGCCCGGACAGGGGACTTACCTGAAGCTTTCTTT. This gives the protein CASSEARTGDLPEAFF.

Points on this clonotype: Being one base from a much bigger clone, this may be a read error. The V call is TRBV10-2, the J call TRBJ1-6, with D unresolved. The CDR3 runs 16 residues. Deletions cut 6 bases from V and 2 bases from J, with 14 bases between. The V gene's germline CDR1 is WSHSY and CDR2 SAAADI. The CDR3, as DNA: TGCGCCAGCAGAGACCCCGGCAGCCCCTATAATTCACCCCTCCACTTT. Its protein is CASRDPGSPYNSPLHF.

V and J are TRBV6-1 and TRBJ1-1; D call uncertain. This CDR3 has 13 amino acids. Between the trimmed V and J ends, which lost 3 bases and 0 bases, there was a span of 5 bases. CDR1 and CDR2 (germline): MNHNS, SASEGT. CDR3 amino acids: CASSDHLNTEAFF. Here the CDR3 DNA reads TGTGCCAGCAGTGATCATTTGAACACTGAAGCTTTCTTT.

This chain connects TRBV4-3 to TRBJ1-5; a weak D match, TRBD2 (5 bases). The DNA end is a closer match to TRBJ2-3, so the J assignment may be wrong. Per germline, CDR1 LGHNA and CDR2 YSLEER. This CDR3 comprises 15 residues. The CDR3 spells CASSQGPAGNQPQYF. The CDR3 bases are TGCGCCAGCAGCCAAGGGCCGGCGGGCAATCAGCCCCAGTATTTT.

V gene TRBV5-1 combines with J gene TRBJ2-2; 9 positions match TRBD2. V shed 4 bases and J 1 base; nucleotides not matched to a gene: 14. The CDR3 is made up of 19 amino acids. Germline V gene sequence: CDR1 SGHRS, CDR2 YFSETQ. Here the CDR3 DNA reads TGCGCCAGCAGCCAAGATAGGGGTAGCGGGAGTCAGAACACCGGGGAGCTGTTTTTT. Its translation is CASSQDRGSGSQNTGELFF.

The rearrangement joins TRBV7-3 to TRBJ1-1, with D tentatively TRBD1 (5 bases). There are 17 residues in the CDR3. Germline CDR1 SGHTA, CDR2 FQGTGA. The V end lost 1 base, the J end lost 6 bases, and 21 bases lay between the germline ends. CDR3: CASSLRGERGGHAEAFF. The CDR3 DNA reads as TGTGCCAGCAGCTTAAGGGGGGAACGGGGCGGCCACGCTGAAGCTTTCTTT.

Many counts were recorded for this clonotype. The rearrangement links TRBV29-1 to TRBJ2-2; 14 nucleotides match TRBD2. Germline V gene sequence: CDR1 SQVTM, CDR2 ANQGSEA. J gave up 5 bases and V 3 bases, and 5 bases lay outside the gene matches. The CDR3 runs to 16 residues. The CDR3 DNA follows: TGCAGCGTTGAGGGACTAGCGGGAGTTGGAACCGGGGAGCTGTTTTTT. Protein sequence: CSVEGLAGVGTGELFF.

This clonotype was picked up one time. The V gene is TRBV10-3, the J gene TRBJ1-3; D not resolved. This CDR3 spans 16 amino acids. V was trimmed by 7 bases and J by 0 bases, leaving 16 bases between them. Germline CDR1 reads ENHRY; CDR2 reads SYGVKD. The CDR3 DNA follows: TGTGCCATCAAGCCAAGTGGGGAGAACTCTGGAAACACCATATATTTT. It encodes CAIKPSGENSGNTIYF.

The V call is TRBV5-4, the J call TRBJ2-7; no firm D call. The CDR3 sequence is 14 residues long. Germline V gene data show CDR1 as SGHNT and CDR2 as YYREEE (reference sequence). Trimming removed 4 bases from V and 2 bases from J, with 13 bases in between. In DNA form, the CDR3 reads TGTGCCAGCAGCCCCTCCCCAGCTCCCTACGAGCAGTACTTC. It is translated as CASSPSPAPYEQYF.

This clonotype was seen at least ten times. The chain employs TRBV4-3 and TRBJ1-2, with 7 positions matching TRBD1. There are 16 residues in the CDR3. The ends lost 2 bases at V and 2 bases at J; junction bases unmatched: 8. Germline V gene sequence: CDR1 LGHNA, CDR2 YSLEER. The CDR3 DNA reads TGCGCCAGCAGCCAATCCCCCGGGACAGCGAACTATGGCTACACCTTC. Its translation: CASSQSPGTANYGYTF.

The table lists this clonotype with a few counts. The chain links TRBV7-2 to TRBJ1-4; unclear D gene. The ends were cut back, 1 base at V and 10 bases at J, with 7 bases in the middle. This CDR3 is 12 amino acids long. CDR1 and CDR2 (germline): SGHTA, FQGNSA. The CDR3 region is CASSLVLGKLFF. In DNA, the CDR3 is TGTGCCAGCAGCTTAGTTCTGGGAAAACTGTTTTTT.

This clonotype was seen repeatedly, ten times or more. This chain uses TRBV27 with TRBJ2-7; D unclear. With 6 bases removed from V and 6 bases from J, the gap between germline ends came to 9 bases. Germline V gene data show CDR1 as MNHEY and CDR2 as SMNVEV (reference sequence). CDR3 length: 11 residues. CDR3 in DNA: TGTGCCAGCAGCTTCTTCGGCGAGCAGTACTTC. Translating it yields CASSFFGEQYF.